The clone carrying this T cell receptor (beta chain) was seen a handful of times. Antigen unknown. Expressed TCRB transcripts were sequenced because the isolated RNA had all been reverse transcribed beforehand. This table comes from immunoSEQ multiplex PCR, and its TCRdb copy is limited to in-frame clones, with some not included. Of about 650,000 clones in the sample, approximately 13% were seen once. The sample is drawn from a study of beta chain features in type 1 diabetes. The study's findings and limits: Among all four CD4+ subsets, Type 1 diabetes patients had TCRB CDR3s that were moderately but significantly shorter. Naive, central memory and regulatory TCRB repertoires appeared more similar among patients than healthy donors.

The CDR3 contains 18 residues. Germline V gene lookup returns CDR1 SGHAT and CDR2 FQDESV (reference sequence). Trimming took 5 bases from V and 5 from J; bases not matched to a gene: 13. The rearrangement joins TRBV11-1 to TRBJ2-1, with 12 bases fitting TRBD2. Sequenced sample: naive CD4+ T cells from blood. The sequence came from a young man with type 1 diabetes. This CDR3 reads CASSAGLAGGPSNNEQFF. In DNA form, the CDR3 reads TGTGCCAGCAGCGCCGGCCTAGCGGGGGGGCCAAGCAACAATGAGCAGTTCTTC.